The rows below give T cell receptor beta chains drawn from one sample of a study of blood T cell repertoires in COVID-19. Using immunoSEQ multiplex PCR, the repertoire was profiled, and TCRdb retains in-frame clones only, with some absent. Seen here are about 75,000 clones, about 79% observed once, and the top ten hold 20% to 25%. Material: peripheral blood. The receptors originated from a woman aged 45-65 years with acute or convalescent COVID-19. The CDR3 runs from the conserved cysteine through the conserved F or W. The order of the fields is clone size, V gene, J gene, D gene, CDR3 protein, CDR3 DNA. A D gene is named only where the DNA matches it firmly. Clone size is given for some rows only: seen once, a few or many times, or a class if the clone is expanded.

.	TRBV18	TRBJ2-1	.	CASSPKRVSPEWSYNEQFF	TGTGCCAGCTCACCCAAACGAGTGTCACCGGAGTGGTCCTACAATGAGCAGTTCTTC
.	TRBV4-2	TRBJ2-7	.	CASSQGAGSYEQYF	TGTGCCAGCAGCCAAGGGGCCGGCTCCTACGAGCAGTACTTC
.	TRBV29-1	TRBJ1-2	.	CTYGGDEGYTF	TGCACCTACGGGGGAGATGAAGGCTACACCTTC
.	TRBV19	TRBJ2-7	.	CASSMARQDEQYF	TGTGCCAGTAGTATGGCCAGACAGGACGAGCAGTACTTC
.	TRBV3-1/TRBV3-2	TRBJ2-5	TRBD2	CASSPGLAEETQYF	TGTGCCAGCAGCCCGGGACTAGCGGAAGAGACCCAGTACTTC
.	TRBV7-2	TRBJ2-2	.	CASSLVFLMGELFF	TGTGCCAGCAGCTTAGTATTCCTAATGGGGGAGCTGTTTTTT
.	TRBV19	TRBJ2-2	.	CASSTGQSFGELFF	TGTGCCAGTAGTACGGGACAATCGTTCGGGGAGCTGTTTTTT
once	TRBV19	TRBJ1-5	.	CASSGSGFQPQHF	TGTGCCAGTAGTGGATCGGGGTTTCAGCCCCAGCATTTT
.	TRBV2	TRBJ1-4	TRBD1	CASSRDSATNEKLFF	TGTGCCAGCAGCCGGGACAGTGCAACTAATGAAAAACTGTTTTTT
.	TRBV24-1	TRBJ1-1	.	CATRARGNTEAFF	TGTGCCACCAGAGCACGTGGGAACACTGAAGCTTTCTTT
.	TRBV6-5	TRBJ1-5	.	CASRDSSNQPQHF	TGTGCCAGCAGAGACAGTAGCAATCAGCCCCAGCATTTT
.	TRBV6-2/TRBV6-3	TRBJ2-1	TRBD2	CASSPRSGKVSYNEQFF	TGTGCCAGCAGCCCCCGTAGCGGGAAGGTCTCCTACAATGAGCAGTTCTTC
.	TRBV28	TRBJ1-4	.	CASSLGGGYSEKLFF	TGTGCCAGCAGTTTAGGCGGGGGTTATTCTGAAAAACTGTTTTTT
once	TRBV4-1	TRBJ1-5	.	CASSHAGGGGQPQHF	TGCGCCAGCAGCCACGCTGGAGGCGGTGGTCAGCCCCAGCATTTT
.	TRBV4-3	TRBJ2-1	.	CASSQDSRYNEQFF	TGCGCCAGCAGCCAAGATAGCCGCTACAATGAGCAGTTCTTC
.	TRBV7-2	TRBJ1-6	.	CASSQRAFPSPLHF	TGTGCCAGCAGCCAGAGGGCTTTCCCATCACCCCTCCACTTT
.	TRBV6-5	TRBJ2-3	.	CASSPRPGGTQYF	TGTGCCAGCAGCCCGAGACCCGGCGGTACGCAGTATTTT
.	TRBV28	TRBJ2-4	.	CASRDIELLAKNIQYF	TGTGCCAGCCGGGACATAGAGCTTCTAGCCAAAAACATTCAGTACTTC
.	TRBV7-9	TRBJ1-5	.	CASSLGSGPQPQHF	TGTGCCAGCAGCTTAGGGAGCGGGCCTCAGCCCCAGCATTTT
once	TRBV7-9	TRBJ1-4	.	CASSFRGNEKLFF	TGTGCCAGCAGCTTTAGGGGGAATGAAAAACTGTTTTTT
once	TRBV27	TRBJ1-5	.	CASSLFFPGGADNQPQHF	TGTGCCAGCAGTTTATTTTTCCCCGGCGGGGCGGACAATCAGCCCCAGCATTTT